The clone carrying this T cell receptor beta chain was recorded a few times. The data derive from a study of blood T cell repertoires in COVID-19. Looking at the study overall: From the United States, Italy and Spain came samples of acute and convalescent COVID-19.

Original handling: The authors estimated nucleated cell counts from reference gene primer amplification. The assay was immunoSEQ multiplex PCR, and TCRdb's table has in-frame clones only and misses some. V and J calls and clone size are given by that table; D and trimming were obtained from the DNA. The data hold about 230,000 clones, with about 91% observed a single time. The germline V and J ends were trimmed by 5 bases and 3 bases, with 11 bases remaining between them. The CDR3 sequence is 15 residues long. Germline V gene data show CDR1 as SGHTA and CDR2 as FQGNSA. The study drew participants aged about 18 to 89 years from approximately 25 US areas. Participant-reported clinical history was the basis for cohort assignment.

Sequences were obtained from PBMCs or T cells enriched from blood (not recorded which). This chain uses TRBV7-2 with TRBJ1-6, with TRBD1 as a possible D gene (5 bases). This receptor was identified in a woman in her thirties or forties with acute COVID-19. In DNA, the CDR3 is TGTGCCAGCAGCCTGGGACTGATCTATAATTCACCCCTCCACTTT. As protein: CASSLGLIYNSPLHF.